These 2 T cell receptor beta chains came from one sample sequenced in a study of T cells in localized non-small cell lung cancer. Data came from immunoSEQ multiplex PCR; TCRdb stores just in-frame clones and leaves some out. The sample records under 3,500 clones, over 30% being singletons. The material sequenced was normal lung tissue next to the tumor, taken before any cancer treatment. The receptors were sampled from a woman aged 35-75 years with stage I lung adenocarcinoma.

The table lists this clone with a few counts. The CDR3 sequence: CASRPGSTQETQYF. The CDR3, as DNA: TGCGCCAGCAGGCCGGGGAGCACACAAGAGACCCAGTACTTC. The chain employs TRBV5-1 and TRBJ2-5; possible D gene TRBD2, 5 bases. The CDR3 has 14 residues. The germline V gene encodes CDR1 SGHRS and CDR2 YFSETQ. The V end lost 5 bases, the J end lost 2 bases, and 13 bases lay between the germline ends.

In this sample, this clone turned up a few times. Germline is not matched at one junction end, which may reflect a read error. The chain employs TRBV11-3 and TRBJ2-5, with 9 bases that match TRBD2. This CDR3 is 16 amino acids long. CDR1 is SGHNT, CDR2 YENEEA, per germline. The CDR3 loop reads CARSLGLAFFEETQYF. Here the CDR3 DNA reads TGTGCCAGAAGCTTAGGACTAGCGTTCTTTGAAGAGACCCAGTACTTC. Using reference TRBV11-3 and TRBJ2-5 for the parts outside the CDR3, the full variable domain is EAGVVQSPRYKIIEKKQPVAFWCNPISGHNTLYWYLQNLGQGPELLIRYENEEAVDDSQLPKDRFSAERLKGVDSTLKIQPAELGDSAVYLCARSLGLAFFEETQYFGPGTRLLVL.